This T cell receptor (beta chain) was recovered during a study of metastatic and nonmetastatic thyroid tumors. Across the whole study: Repertoires were compared across blood and tumor or nodule tissue from malignant and benign thyroid patients. Findings and limits, study-wide: Malignant tumors reportedly showed significantly higher TCR beta diversity than benign nodules in both blood and tumor.

V shed 3 bases and J shed 0 bases, with 11 bases lying between them. The CDR3 contains 15 residues. The V gene's germline CDR1 is SGDLS and CDR2 YYNGEE. This clone was seen many times. Its antigen is currently unknown. In the authors' methods: The study built a papillary thyroid cancer distant-metastasis classifier from CDR3 differences across clinicopathological groups. TCRdb re-analyzed the PCR reads through MiXCR. The V and J calls and clone size come from TCRdb's table, not from the authors' own analysis. In the table there are 35,000 to 45,000 clones, around an eighth of which are singletons. Each patient went into thyroid surgery without having received any treatment.

This TCR derives from a male donor with papillary thyroid cancer or a benign thyroid nodule (not recorded which). Some clones in this sample may be carry-over from other donors' samples. Source material: blood. V gene TRBV9 combines with J gene TRBJ2-3; D may be TRBD2 (7 bases). CDR3 coding DNA: TGTGCCAGCAGCGGAGGGGGGGCTAGCACAGATACGCAGTATTTT. Encoded protein: CASSGGGASTDTQYF.